Included here is one T cell receptor beta chain sequence, with context. This CDR3 is built from 15 residues. The V and J ends lost 5 bases and 1 base respectively, with 10 bases between them. Germline-derived CDR1 and CDR2 are KGHDR and SFDVKD. In TCRdb, the 5' RACE reads were re-called with MiXCR into one record per CDR3 protein. The sample carries over 40,000 distinct CDR3 sequences, approximately 31% recorded once. Memory CD4+ cells were defined as CD4+CD45RO+CD25-. The source of this sequence is a female donor with breast cancer. V and J are TRBV24-1 and TRBJ2-2, with D unclear. Specimen: tumor-infiltrating memory CD4+ T cells sorted from the breast tumor. Subset defined: memory CD4+ T cells, CD4+CD45RO+CD25-. Here the CDR3 reads CATSVGNKNTGELFF. The CDR3 DNA reads as TGTGCCACCAGTGTGGGTAATAAGAACACCGGGGAGCTGTTTTTT.